Listed below are T cell receptor beta chains from one sample, sequenced in a study of cytomegalovirus exposure and HLA in healthy donors. Measured with immunoSEQ multiplex PCR; TCRdb has only the in-frame clones, and not every one. The sample's table shows approximately 30,000 clones. The sample was PBMCs. These receptor sequences come from a middle-aged woman in good health and CMV-seropositive. Each CDR3 is given with its conserved first and last residue. The D gene is left open where the match is weak.

>TRBJ2-2|TRBV19|TRBD1
TGTGCCAGTAGGACCCTTCACAGGGGCCTGCAGTCCGGGGAGCTGTTTTTT
CASRTLHRGLQSGELFF
>TRBJ2-7|TRBV4-1|TRBD2
TGCGCCAGCAGCCGAGCGGCTAGCGGGGCCTACGAGCAGTACTTC
CASSRAASGAYEQYF
>TRBJ2-7|TRBV7-7|NA
TGTGCCAGCAGCGGAGGGGCCTTCGGGACAGCCTACGAGCAGTACTTC
CASSGGAFGTAYEQYF
>TRBJ2-1|TRBV9|TRBD2
TGTGCCAGCAGCGTAGCGGGAGGATGGAATGAGCAGTTCTTC
CASSVAGGWNEQFF
>TRBJ2-7|TRBV5-4|NA
TGTGCCAGCAGTCGGGGAATAGCCTACGAGCAGTACTTC
CASSRGIAYEQYF
>TRBJ2-1|TRBV13|NA
TGTGCCAGCAGCCTGACTAGTTTGATCTACAATGAGCAGTTCTTC
CASSLTSLIYNEQFF
>TRBJ2-7|TRBV5-6|TRBD2
TGTGCCAGCAGCTCGGGACTAGCGGGGGCCTACGAGCAGTACTTC
CASSSGLAGAYEQYF
>TRBJ2-7|TRBV2|TRBD1
TGTGCCAGCAGTGAGGGTTTACGACGGGACAGAAATCAGCAGTACTTC
CASSEGLRRDRNQQYF
>TRBJ1-5|TRBV6-5|TRBD1
TGTGCCAGCAGTCAGGGGGACAGTCCTTGGCCCCAGCATTTT
CASSQGDSPWPQHF
>TRBJ2-5|TRBV6-1|TRBD2
TGTGCCAGCAGTGAAGGCGGGACTAGCGTGCAGACCCAGTACTTC
CASSEGGTSVQTQYF
>TRBJ2-7|TRBV18|NA
TGTGCCAGCTCTACCACCAGCGGGTCAAGCTCCTACGAGCAGTACTTC
CASSTTSGSSSYEQYF
>TRBJ1-3|TRBV5-1|TRBD1
TGCGCCAGCAGCTTGGCAGGGGGCGAAAACACCATATATTTT
CASSLAGGENTIYF
>TRBJ1-1|TRBV6-5|NA
TGTGCCAGCAGTTATAGCCGGGGCACTGAAGCTTTCTTT
CASSYSRGTEAFF
>TRBJ2-1|TRBV5-1|TRBD2
TGCGCCAGCAGTCCGCTAGCGGGAGTTAACAATGAGCAGTTCTTC
CASSPLAGVNNEQFF
>TRBJ2-7|TRBV4-3|NA
TGCGCCAGCAGCCAAGATATGAGGGATGACCATTTCGCCTACGAGCAGTACTTC
CASSQDMRDDHFAYEQYF
>TRBJ1-5|TRBV1|NA
TGCACCAGCAGCCAAGATTGGAGGCAGCTGAATCAGCCCCAGCATTTT
CTSSQDWRQLNQPQHF
>TRBJ1-2|TRBV28|TRBD1
TGTGCCAGCAGTTTCGACAGGGTATATGGCTACACCTTC
CASSFDRVYGYTF
>TRBJ1-1|TRBV10-3|NA
TGTGCCATCAGTGAGTCGCCGGGGACTGAAGCTTTCTTT
CAISESPGTEAFF
>TRBJ2-6|TRBV29-1|NA
TGCAGCGTTGACGACTCTAGCTCTGGGGCCAACGTCCTGACTTTC
CSVDDSSSGANVLTF
>TRBJ2-7|TRBV6-5|TRBD2
TGTGCCAGCAGTTACAGGGCGGGAGGAGGCGAGCAGTACTTC
CASSYRAGGGEQYF
>TRBJ2-5|TRBV30|TRBD1
TGTGCCTGGGGTACAGGGGTCGCAGGGGAGACCCAGTACTTC
CAWGTGVAGETQYF
>TRBJ2-3|TRBV4-2|NA
TGTGCCAGCAGCCTCTCTAGAAATACGCAGTATTTT
CASSLSRNTQYF